Listed below are T cell receptor beta chains from one sample, sequenced in a study of CD8+ T cells in alopecia areata. Clones were sequenced by immunoSEQ multiplex PCR, and TCRdb holds only the in-frame ones, with some missing. The data contain around 190,000 clones, 64% of them singletons. Specimen: CD4+ T cells sorted from blood, collected at week 4, from a patient treated with tofacitinib. These receptors all stem from a human donor with alopecia areata. Each CDR3 is given with its conserved first and last residue. D genes are given only for firm matches. Only some rows state a clone size, as once, few, many or a class for expanded clones.

size	V	J	D	CDR3	DNA
.	TRBV29-1	TRBJ1-2	TRBD1	CSVVVGQGAYGYTF	TGCAGCGTTGTTGTGGGACAGGGAGCGTATGGCTACACCTTC
.	TRBV30	TRBJ2-7	.	CAWGPSSYEQYF	TGTGCCTGGGGGCCAAGCTCCTACGAGCAGTACTTC
.	TRBV9	TRBJ2-2	TRBD2	CASSVGGLGLPNTGELFF	TGTGCCAGCAGCGTAGGGGGACTAGGATTGCCGAACACCGGGGAGCTGTTTTTT
.	TRBV29-1	TRBJ2-1	.	CSVEDQPATYNEQFF	TGCAGCGTTGAAGACCAGCCTGCCACCTACAATGAGCAGTTCTTC
.	TRBV30	TRBJ2-1	.	CAWSRAGPYNEQFF	TGTGCCTGGAGTCGGGCGGGGCCCTACAATGAGCAGTTCTTC
.	TRBV29-1	TRBJ1-1	TRBD1	CSVKGQGNTEAFF	TGCAGCGTAAAGGGACAGGGAAACACTGAAGCTTTCTTT
.	TRBV7-2	TRBJ2-7	.	CASSLVVGTSEQYF	TGTGCCAGCAGCTTAGTGGTTGGGACATCCGAGCAGTACTTC
few	TRBV29-1	TRBJ2-2	TRBD2	CSVGASGANTGELFF	TGCAGCGTTGGGGCTAGCGGGGCTAACACCGGGGAGCTGTTTTTT
.	TRBV2	TRBJ2-1	TRBD1	CASADRAKYNEQFF	TGTGCCAGCGCGGACAGGGCTAAATACAATGAGCAGTTCTTC
few	TRBV25-1	TRBJ2-7	.	CASSDNTSYEQYF	TGTGCCAGCAGTGACAATACCTCCTACGAGCAGTACTTC
.	TRBV7-2	TRBJ2-7	TRBD1	CASSPQGAHEQYF	TGTGCCAGCAGCCCCCAGGGGGCCCACGAGCAGTACTTC
.	TRBV15	TRBJ2-5	.	CATSRDLGETQYF	TGTGCCACCAGCAGAGATCTCGGAGAGACCCAGTACTTC
.	TRBV6-5	TRBJ2-2	.	CASSYSSSPNTGELFF	TGTGCCAGCAGTTACTCGAGCAGCCCGAACACCGGGGAGCTGTTTTTT
.	TRBV29-1	TRBJ2-5	TRBD1	CSVVGDRANQETQYF	TGCAGCGTCGTGGGGGACAGGGCGAATCAAGAGACCCAGTACTTC
.	TRBV2	TRBJ1-5	.	CASSDGAPGQPQHF	TGTGCCAGCAGTGACGGGGCCCCAGGACAGCCCCAGCATTTT
.	TRBV7-3	TRBJ1-1	TRBD1	CASSSKQGMDGAFF	TGTGCCAGCAGCTCTAAACAGGGGATGGATGGAGCTTTCTTT
.	TRBV25-1	TRBJ2-5	TRBD2	CASSGQLSGGETQYF	TGTGCCAGCAGTGGCCAATTGAGCGGGGGAGAGACCCAGTACTTC
.	TRBV18	TRBJ2-5	TRBD1	CASLGQGEETQYF	TGTGCCAGCTTAGGACAGGGGGAAGAGACCCAGTACTTC
few	TRBV7-9	TRBJ2-7	.	CASSPLNEQYF	TGTGCCAGCAGCCCCCTGAACGAGCAGTACTTC
.	TRBV5-1	TRBJ2-3	.	CASRKDGPTDTQYF	TGCGCCAGTAGAAAGGACGGACCCACAGATACGCAGTATTTT
once	TRBV10-3	TRBJ2-1	TRBD2	CAIGSGGIRNEQFF	TGTGCCATCGGTAGCGGGGGTATTAGGAATGAGCAGTTCTTC
.	TRBV10-3	TRBJ2-3	TRBD2	CAITSGNTDTQYF	TGTGCCATCACAAGCGGGAACACAGATACGCAGTATTTT
.	TRBV5-6	TRBJ1-1	.	CASSFGGLTEAFF	TGTGCCAGCAGCTTCGGGGGGCTCACTGAAGCTTTCTTT
once	TRBV30	TRBJ2-5	TRBD1	CAWSAGTEETQYF	TGTGCCTGGAGTGCAGGGACAGAAGAAACCCAGTACTTC
.	TRBV19	TRBJ2-2	.	CASSTDLHSGELFF	TGTGCCAGTAGTACCGACTTACATTCCGGGGAGCTGTTTTTT
.	TRBV7-9	TRBJ1-5	TRBD1	CASSPDRGGNQPQHF	TGTGCCAGCAGCCCGGACAGGGGAGGCAATCAGCCCCAGCATTTT
.	TRBV2	TRBJ2-3	.	CASSERLHTQYF	TGTGCCAGCAGTGAAAGACTCCATACGCAGTATTTT
.	TRBV7-2	TRBJ2-7	.	CASQREGSSYEQYF	TGTGCCAGCCAACGAGAGGGGTCCTCCTACGAGCAGTACTTC
.	TRBV18	TRBJ2-7	TRBD1	CASSPLEGGKHEQYF	TGTGCCAGCTCCCCCTTGGAAGGGGGCAAGCACGAGCAGTACTTC
.	TRBV7-9	TRBJ1-1	.	CASSPQAGNTEAFF	TGTGCCAGCAGCCCCCAGGCTGGGAACACTGAAGCTTTCTTT
few	TRBV7-2	TRBJ2-7	.	CASSLGRQNNEQYF	TGTGCCAGCAGCTTAGGTCGGCAGAATAACGAGCAGTACTTC
few	TRBV25-1	TRBJ2-7	.	CASRGAASYEQYF	TGTGCCAGCAGGGGGGCAGCATCCTACGAGCAGTACTTC
.	TRBV6-5	TRBJ1-2	.	CASFSPWSYGYTF	TGTGCCAGCTTCTCGCCTTGGAGCTATGGCTACACCTTC
.	TRBV14	TRBJ2-1	TRBD1	CASSPRTGVFNEQFF	TGTGCCAGCAGCCCCCGGACAGGGGTGTTCAATGAGCAGTTCTTC
.	TRBV5-4	TRBJ2-1	TRBD2	CASRSGGAPYNEQFF	TGTGCCAGCAGAAGCGGGGGGGCCCCCTACAATGAGCAGTTCTTC
few	TRBV30	TRBJ2-3	.	CASAGQRTQYF	TGTGCCTCAGCGGGACAGCGCACGCAGTATTTT
few	TRBV30	TRBJ2-2	TRBD2	CAWSAKTSGGRAGELFF	TGTGCCTGGAGCGCTAAGACTAGCGGGGGTAGGGCCGGGGAGCTGTTTTTT
.	TRBV7-9	TRBJ2-7	.	CASSPNPYEQYF	TGTGCCAGCAGCCCCAACCCCTACGAGCAGTACTTC
once	TRBV30	TRBJ2-2	.	CAWRTPSSAGELFF	TGTGCCTGGAGAACCCCGTCTAGCGCCGGGGAGCTGTTTTTT
.	TRBV30	TRBJ1-5	.	CAWTTGLMGDGNQPQHF	TGTGCCTGGACTACAGGGCTGATGGGTGATGGCAATCAGCCCCAGCATTTT
.	TRBV29-1	TRBJ1-2	TRBD1	CSVGTGEDGYTF	TGCAGCGTGGGGACAGGGGAGGATGGCTACACCTTC
once	TRBV5-6	TRBJ2-5	TRBD1	CASSSGQGETQYF	TGTGCCAGCAGCTCCGGACAGGGTGAGACCCAGTACTTC
.	TRBV7-9	TRBJ2-2	.	CASTPRGWESTGELFF	TGTGCCAGCACCCCCCGGGGGTGGGAAAGCACCGGGGAGCTGTTTTTT
.	TRBV2	TRBJ1-2	.	CASSEPPANYGYTF	TGTGCCAGCAGTGAGCCCCCTGCAAACTATGGCTACACCTTC
.	TRBV7-2	TRBJ2-3	.	CASSSTTDTQYF	TGTGCCAGCAGCTCGACTACAGATACGCAGTATTTT